The 8 T cell receptor beta chains listed next were all sequenced from one sample in a study of shared clonotypes between healthy human individuals (dated by TCRdb to about 2020). Library preparation used the immunoSEQ multiplex PCR assay. TCRdb took over this immuneACCESS table, retaining in-frame rearrangements with V and J assigned. Such tables are incomplete; in checked studies, under half of the missing clones stem from an unresolved V gene, and the remainder is unexplained. The sample table holds approximately 1.4 million clones, of which 95% to 99% were seen once. The top ten hold about 0.4% of the sample. Sequenced material: naive CD4+ T cells sorted from blood. This specimen's cell subset or site label, interpreted: CD45RA+ positively selected. These receptors were collected from a man younger than 40 in good health.

CDR3 sequence reads: CASSPSRIRWDEKLFF. The DNA for the CDR3 is TGTGCCAGCTCACCAAGTAGGATAAGGTGGGATGAAAAACTGTTTTTT. The chain carries TRBV18 and TRBJ1-4, with no clear D. The V end lost 2 bases, the J end lost 6 bases, and 16 bases lay between the germline ends. Germline CDR1 and CDR2: KGHSH and LQKENI. The CDR3 runs to 16 residues.

V gene TRBV29-1 combines with J gene TRBJ2-1; the match to TRBD2 covers 7 bases. The CDR3 has 17 residues. CDR1 is SQVTM and CDR2 is ANQGSEA in the germline V gene. The V gene end was trimmed by 6 bases and the J gene end by 3 bases; junction bases not matched to a gene: 17. DNA of the CDR3: TGCAGCGTCGCGACTCTTGACAGTTGGACTAGCTACAATGAGCAGTTCTTC. Translation: CSVATLDSWTSYNEQFF.

The gene calls are TRBV10-3 and TRBJ2-5; 10 bases align to TRBD2. The CDR3 contains 17 residues. With 5 bases clipped from V and 4 bases from J, the junction kept 13 bases outside the gene matches. Looked up from germline, CDR1 is ENHRY and CDR2 is SYGVKD. The CDR3 coding sequence is TGTGCCATCAGTCTATCCCCGGGACTAGCGTTGGGAGAGACCCAGTACTTC. Its protein product is CAISLSPGLALGETQYF.

The chain has TRBV2 and TRBJ1-1, with D possibly matching TRBD1 (5 bases). Per germline, CDR1 SNHLY and CDR2 FYNNEI. V lost 1 base to trimming and J lost 11 bases, with 14 bases between them. CDR3 length: 13 amino acids. CDR3 region: CASSEDSRVRAFF. The DNA for the CDR3 is TGTGCCAGCAGTGAAGATAGCAGGGTTAGGGCTTTCTTT. The full variable domain, completed using reference TRBV2 and TRBJ1-1, is EPEVTQTPSHQVTQMGQEVILRCVPISNHLYFYWYRQILGQKVEFLVSFYNNEISEKSEIFDDQFSVERPDGSNFTLKIRSTKLEDSAMYFCASSEDSRVRAFFGQGTRLTVV.

The CDR3 DNA follows: TGCAGCGTTAGGAGGGAAACCACCACAGATACGCAGTATTTT. Translation gives CSVRRETTTDTQYF. V is TRBV29-1 and J is TRBJ2-3; D is perhaps TRBD2 (6 bases). This CDR3 contains 14 residues. With 5 bases removed from V and 2 bases from J, the gap between germline ends came to 14 bases. Germline CDR1 SQVTM, CDR2 ANQGSEA.

The chain employs TRBV13 and TRBJ2-7, with TRBD2 matching over 13 bases. Germline lookup yields CDR1 PRHDT and CDR2 FYEKMQ (reference sequence). V shed 3 bases and J 6 bases; nucleotides not matched to a gene: 14. The CDR3 runs 18 residues. This CDR3 is CASSFLNLRTSGSAEQYF. Written as DNA, the CDR3 is TGTGCCAGCAGCTTCTTGAATTTAAGGACTAGCGGGAGTGCCGAGCAGTACTTC.

J is TRBJ2-2 and V is TRBV4-2; 7 bases fit TRBD1. Per germline, CDR1 LGHNA and CDR2 YNFKEQ. This CDR3 comprises 17 residues. Trimming took 8 bases from V and 2 from J; bases not matched to a gene: 14. The DNA for the CDR3 is TGTGCCAGCTCCCAAGGGACAGCCGTCCAAAACACCGGGGAGCTGTTTTTT. This codes for CASSQGTAVQNTGELFF.

In nucleotides, the CDR3 is TGTGCCAGCAGTGAAGCAATCCCGTCAGATACGCAGTATTTT. This gives the protein CASSEAIPSDTQYF. The chain recombines TRBV6-1 with TRBJ2-3; D unclear. The CDR3 spans 14 residues. Deletions cut 0 bases from V and 4 bases from J, with 8 bases between. Germline loops: CDR1 MNHNS, CDR2 SASEGT.